The 5 T cell receptor beta chains listed next were all sequenced from one sample in a study of T cells after yellow fever vaccination. TCRdb re-derived calls from the 5' RACE reads in MiXCR, one entry per CDR3 protein. Of around 590,000 distinct CDR3 sequences listed, more than 9% are singletons. The source material was PBMCs, sampled on the day of the yellow fever booster vaccination. The receptors were sampled from a man in his thirties or forties who received the YFV17D yellow fever vaccine.

The rearrangement uses TRBV12-3 or TRBV12-4 and TRBJ2-5, with D hard to call. V shed 4 bases and J shed 4 bases, with 10 bases lying between them. The CDR3 is 13 amino acids. The CDR3 reads CASSSGVVETQYF. In DNA, the CDR3 is TGTGCCAGCAGTTCAGGCGTTGTAGAGACCCAGTACTTC.

There are many counts of this clonotype. The V and J genes are TRBV5-1 and TRBJ2-1; 8 nucleotides line up with TRBD1. J gave up 12 bases and V 0 bases, and 5 bases lay outside the gene matches. The CDR3 is 13 amino acids. Germline values: CDR1 SGHRS, CDR2 YFSETQ. The DNA for the CDR3 is TGCGCCAGCAGCTTGGGAGCAGACAGGGGGCAGTTCTTC. Amino acids: CASSLGADRGQFF. Using reference TRBV5-1 and TRBJ2-1 for the parts outside the CDR3, the full variable domain is KAGVTQTPRYLIKTRGQQVTLSCSPISGHRSVSWYQQTPGQGLQFLFEYFSETQRNKGNFPGRFSGRQFSNSRSEMNVSTLELGDSALYLCASSLGADRGQFFGPGTRLTVL.

This clonotype was counted only a few times. The chain recombines TRBV7-2 with TRBJ2-5, with a tentative D call TRBD2 (5 bases). CDR1 and CDR2 (germline): SGHTA, FQGNSA. CDR3 size: 14 residues. V was cut by 5 bases and J by 5 bases, with 15 bases left in between. Here the CDR3 reads CASSRVGVPETQYF. DNA of the CDR3: TGTGCCAGCAGCCGAGTCGGGGTCCCCGAGACCCAGTACTTC.

This clonotype was found once. A read error may explain this, as a much larger clone is one base away. The chain joins TRBV12-3 or TRBV12-4 to TRBJ2-7; the D gene is possibly TRBD2 (6 bases). The ends were cut back, 6 bases at V and 7 bases at J, with 13 bases in the middle. The CDR3 consists of 12 residues. The CDR3 nucleotides are TGTGCCAGCAGAGCCCGGGACTCGGAGCAGTACTTC. It yields the protein CASRARDSEQYF.

This clonotype was found many times. The gene calls are TRBV27 and TRBJ2-3; tentatively, D is TRBD2 (5 bases). Germline loops: CDR1 MNHEY, CDR2 SMNVEV (reference sequence). Trimming removed 5 bases at V and 1 base at J, with 16 bases between. This CDR3 has 16 amino acids. CDR3 amino acids: CASSPRLVRGTDTQYF. CDR3 nucleotides: TGTGCCAGCAGTCCGCGGTTAGTGCGGGGCACAGATACGCAGTATTTT.